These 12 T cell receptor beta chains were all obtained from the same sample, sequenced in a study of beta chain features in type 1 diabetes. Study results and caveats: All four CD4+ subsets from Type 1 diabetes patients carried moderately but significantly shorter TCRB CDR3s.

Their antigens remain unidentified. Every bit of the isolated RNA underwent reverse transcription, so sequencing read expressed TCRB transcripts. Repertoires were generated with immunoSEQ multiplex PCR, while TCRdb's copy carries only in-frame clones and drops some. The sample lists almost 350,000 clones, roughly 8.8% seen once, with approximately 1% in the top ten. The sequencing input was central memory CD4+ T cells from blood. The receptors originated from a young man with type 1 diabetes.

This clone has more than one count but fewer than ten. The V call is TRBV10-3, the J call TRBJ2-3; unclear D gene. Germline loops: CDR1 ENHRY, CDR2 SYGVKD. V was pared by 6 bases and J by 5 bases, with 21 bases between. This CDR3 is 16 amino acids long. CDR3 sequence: CAISSYSTDTKDTQYF. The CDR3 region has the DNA TGTGCCATCAGCTCCTATTCGACTGACACTAAAGATACGCAGTATTTT.

The CDR3 sequence is CSVVGRGHEQYF. CDR3 DNA sequence: TGCAGCGTTGTTGGCAGGGGACACGAGCAGTACTTC. The chain joins TRBV29-1 to TRBJ2-7; a weak D match, TRBD1 (6 bases). V lost 4 bases and J 5 bases, leaving 12 bases between the germline ends. CDR1 is SQVTM and CDR2 is ANQGSEA in the germline V gene. CDR3 length equals 12 residues.

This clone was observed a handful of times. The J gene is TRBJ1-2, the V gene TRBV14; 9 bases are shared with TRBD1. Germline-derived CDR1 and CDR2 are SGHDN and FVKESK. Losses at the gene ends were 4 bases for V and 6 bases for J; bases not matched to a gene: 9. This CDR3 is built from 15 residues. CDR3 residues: CASSLTGTGIHGYTF. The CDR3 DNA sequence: TGTGCCAGCAGCCTCACCGGGACAGGGATCCATGGCTACACCTTC.

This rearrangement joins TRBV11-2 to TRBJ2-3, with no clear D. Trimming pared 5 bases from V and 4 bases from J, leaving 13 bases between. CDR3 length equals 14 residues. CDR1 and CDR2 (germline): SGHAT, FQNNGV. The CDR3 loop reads CASSPYRTADTQYF. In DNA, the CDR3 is TGTGCCAGCAGCCCTTACCGGACCGCAGATACGCAGTATTTT. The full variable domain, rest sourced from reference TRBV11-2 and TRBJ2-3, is EAGVAQSPRYKIIEKRQSVAFWCNPISGHATLYWYQQILGQGPKLLIQFQNNGVVDDSQLPKDRFSAERLKGVDSTLKIQPAKLEDSAVYLCASSPYRTADTQYFGPGTRLTVL.

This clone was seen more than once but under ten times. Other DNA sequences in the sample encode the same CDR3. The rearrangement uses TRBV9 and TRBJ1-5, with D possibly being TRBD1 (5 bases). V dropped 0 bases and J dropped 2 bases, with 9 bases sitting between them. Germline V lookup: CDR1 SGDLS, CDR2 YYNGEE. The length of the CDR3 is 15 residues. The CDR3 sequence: CASSVGGRGNQPQHF. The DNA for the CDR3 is TGTGCCAGCAGCGTAGGGGGCAGGGGCAATCAGCCCCAGCATTTT.

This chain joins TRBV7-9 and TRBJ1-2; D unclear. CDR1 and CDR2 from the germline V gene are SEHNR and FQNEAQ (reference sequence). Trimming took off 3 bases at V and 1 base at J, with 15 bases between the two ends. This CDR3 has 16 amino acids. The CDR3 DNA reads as TGTGCCAGCAGCTTCCAGGCTAGGGCGTTTAACTATGGCTACACCTTC. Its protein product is CASSFQARAFNYGYTF. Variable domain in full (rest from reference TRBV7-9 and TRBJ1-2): DTGVSQNPRHKITKRGQNVTFRCDPISEHNRLYWYRQTLGQGPEFLTYFQNEAQLEKSRLLSDRFSAERPKGSFSTLEIQRTEQGDSAMYLCASSFQARAFNYGYTFGSGTRLTVV.

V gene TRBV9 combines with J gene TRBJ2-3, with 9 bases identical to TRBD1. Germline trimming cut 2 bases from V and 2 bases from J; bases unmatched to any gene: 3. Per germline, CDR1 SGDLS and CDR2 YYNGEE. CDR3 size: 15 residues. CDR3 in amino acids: CASSVTGGFTDTQYF. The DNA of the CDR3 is TGTGCCAGCAGCGTGACAGGGGGTTTCACAGATACGCAGTATTTT.

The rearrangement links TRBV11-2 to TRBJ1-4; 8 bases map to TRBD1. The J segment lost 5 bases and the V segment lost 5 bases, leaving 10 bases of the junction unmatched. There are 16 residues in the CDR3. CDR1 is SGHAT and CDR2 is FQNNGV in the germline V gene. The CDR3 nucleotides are TGTGCCAGCAGCCCCCTATTTCAGGGGGCCAATGAAAAACTGTTTTTT. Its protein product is CASSPLFQGANEKLFF.

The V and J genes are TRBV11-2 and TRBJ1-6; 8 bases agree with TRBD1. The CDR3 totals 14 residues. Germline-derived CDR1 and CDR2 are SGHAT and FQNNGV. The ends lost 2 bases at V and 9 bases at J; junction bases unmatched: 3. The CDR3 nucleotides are TGTGCCAGCAGCTTAACGGACAGGGCTTCACCCCTCCACTTT. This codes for CASSLTDRASPLHF. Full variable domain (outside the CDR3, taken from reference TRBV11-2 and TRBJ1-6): EAGVAQSPRYKIIEKRQSVAFWCNPISGHATLYWYQQILGQGPKLLIQFQNNGVVDDSQLPKDRFSAERLKGVDSTLKIQPAKLEDSAVYLCASSLTDRASPLHFGNGTRLTVT.

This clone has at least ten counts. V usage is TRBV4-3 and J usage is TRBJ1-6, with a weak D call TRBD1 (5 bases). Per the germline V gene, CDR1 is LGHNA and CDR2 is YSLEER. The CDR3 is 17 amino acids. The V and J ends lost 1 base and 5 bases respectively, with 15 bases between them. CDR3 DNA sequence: TGCGCCAGCAGCCAAGGTTCGCCAGGGAGGGATAATTCACCCCTCCACTTT. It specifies CASSQGSPGRDNSPLHF.

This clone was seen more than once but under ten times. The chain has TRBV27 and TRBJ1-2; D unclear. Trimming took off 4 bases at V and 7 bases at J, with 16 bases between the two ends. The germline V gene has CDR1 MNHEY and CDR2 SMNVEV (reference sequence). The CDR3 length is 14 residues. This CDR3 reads CASSSGVLVGGYTF. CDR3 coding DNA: TGTGCCAGCAGTTCCGGGGTCCTTGTTGGTGGCTACACCTTC.

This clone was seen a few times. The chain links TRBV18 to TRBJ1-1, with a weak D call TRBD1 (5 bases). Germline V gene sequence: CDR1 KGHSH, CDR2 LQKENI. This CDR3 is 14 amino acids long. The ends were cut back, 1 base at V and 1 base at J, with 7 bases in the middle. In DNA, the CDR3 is TGTGCCAGCTCACCACGGGGGGAGAACACTGAAGCTTTCTTT. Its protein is CASSPRGENTEAFF. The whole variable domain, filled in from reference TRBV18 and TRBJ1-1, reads NAGVMQNPRHLVRRRGQEARLRCSPMKGHSHVYWYRQLPEEGLKFMVYLQKENIIDESGMPKERFSAEFPKEGPSILRIQQVVRGDSAAYFCASSPRGENTEAFFGQGTRLTVV.